This T cell receptor (beta chain) comes out of a study of blood T cells in healthy people across ages. This clonotype was counted at least ten times. What it recognizes is unknown. Looked up from germline, CDR1 is MDHEN and CDR2 is SYDVKM. The CDR3 spans 17 residues. V dropped 1 base and J dropped 8 bases, with 21 bases sitting between them. Together with a sample-barcoded 5' primer, a J-beta primer mix was included in a second PCR lasting roughly 6 to 12 cycles. From the 5' RACE reads, TCRdb called clonotypes with MiXCR, one entry per CDR3 protein. The table records about 1.4 million distinct CDR3 sequences, almost 60% of them present only once. Study conclusions and caveats: Long-lived and aged donors differed, with more naive CD4+ cells and higher diversity in the long-lived. Age advanced and TCR beta diversity per million T cells fell, roughly linearly.

Source material: blood. The V and J genes are TRBV28 and TRBJ2-4, with TRBD2 as a possible D gene (6 bases). The receptor comes from a young man in good health. CDR3 sequence reads: CASSLLRGPGSSDIQYF. CDR3 in DNA: TGTGCCAGCAGTTTATTGCGGGGACCGGGCAGCTCTGACATTCAGTACTTC.